This TCR beta chain was observed in a study of T cells after yellow fever vaccination. Study as a whole: Low-cell-number fractions underwent preparation using SMART-Seq v4 Ultra Low Input.

TCRdb analysed the 5' RACE reads with MiXCR anew, one entry per CDR3 protein. The sample has 250,000 to 350,000 distinct CDR3 sequences, approximately 4% seen once. This clonotype has a count of ten or more. V shed 3 bases and J 0 bases; nucleotides not matched to a gene: 2. Germline CDR1 and CDR2: SGHNT and YYREEE (reference sequence). The CDR3 loop spans 14 amino acids. This TCR derives from a man between 18 and 29 years old who received the YFV17D yellow fever vaccine. The V gene is TRBV5-4, the J gene TRBJ2-5; 7 bases align to TRBD1. The starting material was PBMCs, obtained 15 days after the yellow fever booster vaccination. For the CDR3, the DNA is TGTGCCAGCAGCTACGACAGGGACCAAGAGACCCAGTACTTC. As protein: CASSYDRDQETQYF.